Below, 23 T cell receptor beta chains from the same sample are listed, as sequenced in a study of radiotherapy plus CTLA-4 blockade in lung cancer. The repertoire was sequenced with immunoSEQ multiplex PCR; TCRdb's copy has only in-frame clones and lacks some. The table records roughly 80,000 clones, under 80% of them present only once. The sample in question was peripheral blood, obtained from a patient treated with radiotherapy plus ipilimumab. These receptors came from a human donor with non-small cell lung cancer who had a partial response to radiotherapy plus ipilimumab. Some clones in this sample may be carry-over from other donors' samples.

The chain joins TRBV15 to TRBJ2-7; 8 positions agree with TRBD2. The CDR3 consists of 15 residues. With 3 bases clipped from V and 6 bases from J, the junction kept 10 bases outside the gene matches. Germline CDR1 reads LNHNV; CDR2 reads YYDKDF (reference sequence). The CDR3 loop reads CATSRDHREGGEQYF. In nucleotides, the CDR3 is TGTGCCACCAGCAGGGATCACCGGGAGGGGGGCGAGCAGTACTTC.

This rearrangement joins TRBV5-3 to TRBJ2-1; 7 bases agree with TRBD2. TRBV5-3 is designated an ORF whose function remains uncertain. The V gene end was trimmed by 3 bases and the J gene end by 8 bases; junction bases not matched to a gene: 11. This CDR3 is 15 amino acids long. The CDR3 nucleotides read TGTGCCAGAAGCTCAACTAGCGTGGGCGGAGATGAGCAGTTCTTC. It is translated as CARSSTSVGGDEQFF.

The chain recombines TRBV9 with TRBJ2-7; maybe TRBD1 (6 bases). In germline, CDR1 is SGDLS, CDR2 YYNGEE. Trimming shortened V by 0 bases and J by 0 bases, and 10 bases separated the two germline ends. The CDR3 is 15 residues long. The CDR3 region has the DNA TGTGCCAGCAGCGTAGCCCCAGGGGACTCCTACGAGCAGTACTTC. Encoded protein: CASSVAPGDSYEQYF.

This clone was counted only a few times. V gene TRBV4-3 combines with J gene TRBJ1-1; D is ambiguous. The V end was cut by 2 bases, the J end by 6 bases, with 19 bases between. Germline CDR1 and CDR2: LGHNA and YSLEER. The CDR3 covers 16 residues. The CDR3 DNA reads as TGCGCCAGCAGCCAATGGGTGTACATCACTAGCCCTGAAGCTTTCTTT. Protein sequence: CASSQWVYITSPEAFF.

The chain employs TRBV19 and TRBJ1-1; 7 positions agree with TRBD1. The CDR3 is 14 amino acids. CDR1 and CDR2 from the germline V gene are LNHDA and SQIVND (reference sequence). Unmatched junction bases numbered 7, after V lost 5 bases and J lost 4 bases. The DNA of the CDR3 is TGTGCCAGTAGTTTCACAGGGGACGGCACTGAAGCTTTCTTT. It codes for CASSFTGDGTEAFF.

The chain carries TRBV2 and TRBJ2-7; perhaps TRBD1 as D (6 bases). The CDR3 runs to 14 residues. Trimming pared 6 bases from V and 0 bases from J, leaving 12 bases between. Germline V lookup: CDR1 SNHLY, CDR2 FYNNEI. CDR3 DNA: TGTGCCAGCAGATTGACAGGAAGCTCCTACGAGCAGTACTTC. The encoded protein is CASRLTGSSYEQYF.

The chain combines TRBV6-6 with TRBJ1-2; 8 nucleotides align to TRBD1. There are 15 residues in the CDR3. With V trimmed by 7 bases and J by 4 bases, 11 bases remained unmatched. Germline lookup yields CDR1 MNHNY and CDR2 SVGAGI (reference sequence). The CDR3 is CASTEGQALRYGYTF. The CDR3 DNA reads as TGTGCCAGCACCGAGGGACAGGCCTTACGCTATGGCTACACCTTC.

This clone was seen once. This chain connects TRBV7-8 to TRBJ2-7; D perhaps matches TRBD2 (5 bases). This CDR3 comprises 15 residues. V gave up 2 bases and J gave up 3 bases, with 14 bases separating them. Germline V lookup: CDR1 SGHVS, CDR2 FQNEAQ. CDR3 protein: CASSLSTTRGYEQYF. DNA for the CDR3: TGTGCCAGCAGCTTAAGTACTACCCGGGGCTACGAGCAGTACTTC.

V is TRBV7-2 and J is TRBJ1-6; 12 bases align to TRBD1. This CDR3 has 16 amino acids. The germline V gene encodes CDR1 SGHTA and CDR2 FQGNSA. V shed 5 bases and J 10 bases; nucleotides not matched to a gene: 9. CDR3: CASSVGTGGGGSPLHF. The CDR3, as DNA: TGTGCCAGCAGCGTGGGGACAGGGGGCGGTGGATCACCCCTCCACTTT.

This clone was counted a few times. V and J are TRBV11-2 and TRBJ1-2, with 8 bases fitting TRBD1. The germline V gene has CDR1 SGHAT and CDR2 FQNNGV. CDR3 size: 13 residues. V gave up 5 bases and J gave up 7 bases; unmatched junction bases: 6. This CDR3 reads CASSRDRGGGYTF. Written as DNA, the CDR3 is TGTGCCAGCAGCAGAGACAGGGGAGGTGGCTACACCTTC.

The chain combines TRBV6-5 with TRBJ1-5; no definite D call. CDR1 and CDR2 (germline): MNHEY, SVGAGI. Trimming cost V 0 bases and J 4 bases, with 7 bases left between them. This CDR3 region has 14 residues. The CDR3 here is CASSYSRGNQPQHF. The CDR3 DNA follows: TGTGCCAGCAGTTACTCGCGAGGGAATCAGCCCCAGCATTTT.

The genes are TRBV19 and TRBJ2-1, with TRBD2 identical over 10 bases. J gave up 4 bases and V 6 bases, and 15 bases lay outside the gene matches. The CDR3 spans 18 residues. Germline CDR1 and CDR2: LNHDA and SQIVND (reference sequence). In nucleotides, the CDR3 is TGTGCCAGTAGCCCTAGGGTGTATCGGACTAGCGGTTACAATGAGCAGTTCTTC. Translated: CASSPRVYRTSGYNEQFF.

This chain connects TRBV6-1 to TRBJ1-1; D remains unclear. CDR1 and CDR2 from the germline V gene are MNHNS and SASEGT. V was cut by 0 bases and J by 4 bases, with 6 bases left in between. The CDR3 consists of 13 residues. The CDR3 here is CASSEARLTEAFF. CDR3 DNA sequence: TGTGCCAGCAGTGAAGCGAGGCTCACTGAAGCTTTCTTT.

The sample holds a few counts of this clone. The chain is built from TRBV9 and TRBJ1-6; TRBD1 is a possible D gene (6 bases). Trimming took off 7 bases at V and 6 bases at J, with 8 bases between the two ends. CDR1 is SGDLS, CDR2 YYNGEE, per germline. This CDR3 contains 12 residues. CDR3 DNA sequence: TGTGCCAGCGGACAGACTAATTCACCCCTCCACTTT. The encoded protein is CASGQTNSPLHF.

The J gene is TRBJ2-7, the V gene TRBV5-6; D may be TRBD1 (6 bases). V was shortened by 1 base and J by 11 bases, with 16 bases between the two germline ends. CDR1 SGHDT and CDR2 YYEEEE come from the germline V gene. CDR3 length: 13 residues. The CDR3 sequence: CASSLYLGGIEYF. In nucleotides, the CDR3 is TGTGCCAGCAGCTTGTATTTAGGGGGTATTGAGTACTTC.

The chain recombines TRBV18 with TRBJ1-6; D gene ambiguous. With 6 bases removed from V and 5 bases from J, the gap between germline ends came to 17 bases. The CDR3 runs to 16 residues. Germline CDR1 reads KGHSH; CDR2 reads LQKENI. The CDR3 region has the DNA TGTGCCAGCTCTCTCAGAGAGGGAAGCAATAATTCACCCCTCCACTTT. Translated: CASSLREGSNNSPLHF. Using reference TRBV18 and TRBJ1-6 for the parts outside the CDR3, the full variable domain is NAGVMQNPRHLVRRRGQEARLRCSPMKGHSHVYWYRQLPEEGLKFMVYLQKENIIDESGMPKERFSAEFPKEGPSILRIQQVVRGDSAAYFCASSLREGSNNSPLHFGNGTRLTVT.

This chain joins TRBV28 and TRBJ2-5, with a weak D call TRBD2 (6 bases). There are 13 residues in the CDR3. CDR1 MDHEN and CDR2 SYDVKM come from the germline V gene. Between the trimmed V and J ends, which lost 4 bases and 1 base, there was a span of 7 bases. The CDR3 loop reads CASSSGLQETQYF. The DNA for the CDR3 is TGTGCCAGCAGTTCGGGACTCCAAGAGACCCAGTACTTC.

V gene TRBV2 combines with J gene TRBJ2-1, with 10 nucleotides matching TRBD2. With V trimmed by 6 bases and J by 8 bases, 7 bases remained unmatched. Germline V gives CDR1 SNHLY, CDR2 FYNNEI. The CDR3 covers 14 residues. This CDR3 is CASRGFSGRDEQFF. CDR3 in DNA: TGTGCCAGCAGGGGGTTCAGCGGGAGGGATGAGCAGTTCTTC. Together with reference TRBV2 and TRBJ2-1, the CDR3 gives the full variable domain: EPEVTQTPSHQVTQMGQEVILRCVPISNHLYFYWYRQILGQKVEFLVSFYNNEISEKSEIFDDQFSVERPDGSNFTLKIRSTKLEDSAMYFCASRGFSGRDEQFFGPGTRLTVL.

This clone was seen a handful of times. The CDR3 loop is CASSFNRGNEKLFF. CDR3 sequence (DNA): TGTGCCAGCAGCTTCAACAGGGGAAATGAAAAACTGTTTTTT. V usage is TRBV11-1 and J usage is TRBJ1-4, with 7 bases aligning to TRBD1. V trimming: 3 bases; J trimming: 5 bases; junction bases outside the gene matches: 3. Germline V gives CDR1 SGHAT, CDR2 FQDESV (reference sequence). There are 14 residues in the CDR3.

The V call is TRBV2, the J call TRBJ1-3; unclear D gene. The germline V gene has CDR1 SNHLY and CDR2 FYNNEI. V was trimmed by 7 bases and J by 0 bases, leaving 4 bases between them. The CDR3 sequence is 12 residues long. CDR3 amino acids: CASMRSGNTIYF. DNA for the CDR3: TGTGCCAGCATGCGCTCTGGAAACACCATATATTTT.

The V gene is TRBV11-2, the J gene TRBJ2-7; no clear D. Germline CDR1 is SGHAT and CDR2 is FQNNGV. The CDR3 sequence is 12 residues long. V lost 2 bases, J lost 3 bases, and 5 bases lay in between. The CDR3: CASSLILYEQYF. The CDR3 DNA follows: TGTGCCAGCAGCTTAATTCTCTACGAGCAGTACTTC.

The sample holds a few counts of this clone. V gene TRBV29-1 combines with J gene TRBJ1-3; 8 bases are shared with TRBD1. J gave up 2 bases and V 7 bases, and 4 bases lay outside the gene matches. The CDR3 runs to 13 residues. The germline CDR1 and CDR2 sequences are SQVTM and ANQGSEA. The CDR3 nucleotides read TGCAGCGCAGGGACAGGACCTGGAAACACCATATATTTT. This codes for CSAGTGPGNTIYF.

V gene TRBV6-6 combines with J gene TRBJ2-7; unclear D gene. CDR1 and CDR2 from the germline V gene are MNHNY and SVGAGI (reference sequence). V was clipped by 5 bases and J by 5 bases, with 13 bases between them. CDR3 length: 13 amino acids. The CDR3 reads CASSVGGVDEQYF. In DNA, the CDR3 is TGTGCCAGCAGTGTCGGCGGTGTCGACGAGCAGTACTTC.